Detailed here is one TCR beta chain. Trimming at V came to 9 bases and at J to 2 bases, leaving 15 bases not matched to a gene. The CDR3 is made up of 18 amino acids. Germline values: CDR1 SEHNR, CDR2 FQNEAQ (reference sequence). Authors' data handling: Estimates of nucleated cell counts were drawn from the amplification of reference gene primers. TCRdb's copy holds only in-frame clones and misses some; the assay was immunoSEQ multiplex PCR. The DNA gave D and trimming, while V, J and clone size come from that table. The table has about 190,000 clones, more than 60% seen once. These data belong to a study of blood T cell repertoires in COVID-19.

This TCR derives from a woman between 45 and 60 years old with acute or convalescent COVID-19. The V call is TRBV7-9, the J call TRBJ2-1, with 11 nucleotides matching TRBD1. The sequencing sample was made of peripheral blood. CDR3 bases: TGTGCCAGTATCACCGGGGCCGGACAGGGGGCCACCTACAATGAGCAGTTCTTC. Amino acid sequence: CASITGAGQGATYNEQFF.